This T cell receptor (beta chain) was sequenced for a study of cytomegalovirus exposure and HLA in healthy donors. To note about this clone: The antigen remains unidentified.

This PCR relied on a set of 60 Vbeta primers and 13 Jbeta primers. This table comes from immunoSEQ multiplex PCR, and its TCRdb copy is limited to in-frame clones, with some not included. The sample lists about 210,000 clones, around 84% occurring once. Germline V gene lookup returns CDR1 SGDLS and CDR2 YYNGEE. V dropped 4 bases and J dropped 2 bases, with 22 bases sitting between them. CDR3 length: 17 amino acids. Whole-study findings and limits: A later analysis showed HLA-associated TCR beta chains outstripping equally common others in clonal expansion. CMV antigen specificity of a few CMV-associated chains was confirmed in vitro.

Sequenced material: PBMCs. The clonotype originates from a girl aged 2 to 10 in good health and CMV-seronegative. The J gene is TRBJ2-7, the V gene TRBV9, with D possibly matching TRBD2 (7 bases). The chain's CDR3 is CASSPRGVLAETYEQYF. The CDR3 nucleotides are TGTGCCAGCAGCCCCAGGGGTGTTCTAGCGGAAACCTACGAGCAGTACTTC.